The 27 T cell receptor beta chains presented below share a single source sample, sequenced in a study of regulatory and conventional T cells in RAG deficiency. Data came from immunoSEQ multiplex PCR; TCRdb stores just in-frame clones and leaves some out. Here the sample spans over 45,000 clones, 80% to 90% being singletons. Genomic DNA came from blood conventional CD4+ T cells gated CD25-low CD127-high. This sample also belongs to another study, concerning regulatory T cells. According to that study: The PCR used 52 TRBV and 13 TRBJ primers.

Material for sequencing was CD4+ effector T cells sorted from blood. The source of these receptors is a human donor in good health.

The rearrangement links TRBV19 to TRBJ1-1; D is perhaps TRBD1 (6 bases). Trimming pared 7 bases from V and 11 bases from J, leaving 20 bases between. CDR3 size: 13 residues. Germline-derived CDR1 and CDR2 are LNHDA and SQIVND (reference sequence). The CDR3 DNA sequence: TGTGCCAGTACTCCTATGGGGGCAGGCCAGGCTTTCTTT. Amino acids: CASTPMGAGQAFF.

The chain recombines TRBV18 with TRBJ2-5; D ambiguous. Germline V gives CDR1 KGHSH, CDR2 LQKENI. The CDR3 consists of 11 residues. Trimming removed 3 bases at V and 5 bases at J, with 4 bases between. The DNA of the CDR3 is TGTGCCAGCTCACCTACGGAGACCCAGTACTTC. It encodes CASSPTETQYF.

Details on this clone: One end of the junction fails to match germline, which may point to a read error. CDR3 residues: CASSQDAGLATGELFF. DNA of the CDR3: TGCGCCAGCAGCCAAGACGCCGGACTAGCGACCGGGGAGCTGTTTTTT. The chain joins TRBV9 to TRBJ2-2; 9 bases match TRBD2. Germline CDR1 and CDR2: SGDLS and YYNGEE. The CDR3 contains 16 residues.

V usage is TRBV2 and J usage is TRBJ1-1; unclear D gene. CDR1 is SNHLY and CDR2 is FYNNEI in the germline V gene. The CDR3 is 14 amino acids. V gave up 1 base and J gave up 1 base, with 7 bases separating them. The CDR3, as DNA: TGTGCCAGCAGTGAAGGACGGAAGAACACTGAAGCTTTCTTT. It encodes CASSEGRKNTEAFF.

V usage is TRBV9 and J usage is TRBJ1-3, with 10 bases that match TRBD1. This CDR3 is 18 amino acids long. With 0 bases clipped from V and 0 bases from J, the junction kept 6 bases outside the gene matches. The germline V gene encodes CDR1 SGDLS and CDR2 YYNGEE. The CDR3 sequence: CASSVGGQGRLSGNTIYF. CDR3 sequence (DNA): TGTGCCAGCAGCGTAGGGGGACAGGGGAGACTCTCTGGAAACACCATATATTTT.

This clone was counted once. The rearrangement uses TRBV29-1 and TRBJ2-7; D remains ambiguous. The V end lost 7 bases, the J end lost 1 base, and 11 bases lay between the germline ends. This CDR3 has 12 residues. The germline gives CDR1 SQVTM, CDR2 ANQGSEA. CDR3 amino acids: CSAMDGSYEQYF. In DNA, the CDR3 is TGCAGCGCGATGGACGGATCCTACGAGCAGTACTTC.

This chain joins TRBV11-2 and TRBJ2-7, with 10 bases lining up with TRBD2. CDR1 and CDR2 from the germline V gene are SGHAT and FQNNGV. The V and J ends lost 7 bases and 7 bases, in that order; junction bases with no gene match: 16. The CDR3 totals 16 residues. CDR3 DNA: TGTGCCAGCACCGTGGATTTATTTCTAGCGGGAGTTGAGCAGTACTTC. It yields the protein CASTVDLFLAGVEQYF. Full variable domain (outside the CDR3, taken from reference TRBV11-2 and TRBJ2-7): EAGVAQSPRYKIIEKRQSVAFWCNPISGHATLYWYQQILGQGPKLLIQFQNNGVVDDSQLPKDRFSAERLKGVDSTLKIQPAKLEDSAVYLCASTVDLFLAGVEQYFGPGTRLTVT.

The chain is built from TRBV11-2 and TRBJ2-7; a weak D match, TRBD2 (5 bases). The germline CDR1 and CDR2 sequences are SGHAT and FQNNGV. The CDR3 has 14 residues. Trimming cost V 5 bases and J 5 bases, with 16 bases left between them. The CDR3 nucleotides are TGTGCCAGCAGCCAGATTCGGGGTCCCGACGAGCAGTACTTC. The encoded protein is CASSQIRGPDEQYF.

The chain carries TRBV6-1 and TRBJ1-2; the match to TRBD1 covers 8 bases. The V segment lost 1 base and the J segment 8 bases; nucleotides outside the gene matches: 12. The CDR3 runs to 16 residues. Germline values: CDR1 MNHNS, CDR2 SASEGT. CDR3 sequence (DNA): TGTGCCAGCAGTGAAGGGCCGGTGGCAGGGGGCGCGGGCTACACCTTC. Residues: CASSEGPVAGGAGYTF.

The CDR3 DNA reads as TGTGCCAGCAGCAACCCTGGCGGGAGGGGAAACAATGAGCAGTTCTTC. Translation: CASSNPGGRGNNEQFF. This chain links TRBV21-1 with TRBJ2-1; TRBD2, as called in the table, went unchecked against the DNA. TRBV21-1 is assigned pseudogene status. The CDR3 sequence is 16 residues long.

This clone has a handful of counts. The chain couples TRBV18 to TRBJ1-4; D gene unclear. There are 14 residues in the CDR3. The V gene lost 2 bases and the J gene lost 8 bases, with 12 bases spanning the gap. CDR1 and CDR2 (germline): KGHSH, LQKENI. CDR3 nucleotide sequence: TGTGCCAGCTCACCAAGAGGCAGTAGGGAAAAACTGTTTTTT. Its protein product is CASSPRGSREKLFF.

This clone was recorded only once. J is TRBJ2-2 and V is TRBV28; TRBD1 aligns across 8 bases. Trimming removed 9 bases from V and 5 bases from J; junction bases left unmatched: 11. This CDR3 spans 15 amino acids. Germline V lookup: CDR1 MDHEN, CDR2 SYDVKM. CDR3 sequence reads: CASSNRGIWTGELFF. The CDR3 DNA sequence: TGTGCCAGTTCGAACAGGGGGATTTGGACCGGGGAGCTGTTTTTT.

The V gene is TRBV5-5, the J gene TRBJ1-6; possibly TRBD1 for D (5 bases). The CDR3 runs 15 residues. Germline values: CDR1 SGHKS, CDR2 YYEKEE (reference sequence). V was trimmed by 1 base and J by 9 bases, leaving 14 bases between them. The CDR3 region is CASSLLAQGGSPLHF. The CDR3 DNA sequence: TGTGCCAGCAGCTTGTTGGCGCAGGGCGGTTCACCCCTCCACTTT.

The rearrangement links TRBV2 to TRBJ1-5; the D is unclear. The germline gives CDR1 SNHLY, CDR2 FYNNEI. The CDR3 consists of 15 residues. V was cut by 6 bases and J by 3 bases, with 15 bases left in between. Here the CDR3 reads CASSGVLDLNQPQHF. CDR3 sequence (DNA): TGTGCCAGCAGCGGAGTCCTTGATCTCAATCAGCCCCAGCATTTT.

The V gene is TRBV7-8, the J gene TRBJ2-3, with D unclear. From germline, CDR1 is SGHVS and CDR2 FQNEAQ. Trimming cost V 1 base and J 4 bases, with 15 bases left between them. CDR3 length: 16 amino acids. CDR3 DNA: TGTGCCAGCAGCTTAGTTGAAAGGCTACTGGCAGATACGCAGTATTTT. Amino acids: CASSLVERLLADTQYF.

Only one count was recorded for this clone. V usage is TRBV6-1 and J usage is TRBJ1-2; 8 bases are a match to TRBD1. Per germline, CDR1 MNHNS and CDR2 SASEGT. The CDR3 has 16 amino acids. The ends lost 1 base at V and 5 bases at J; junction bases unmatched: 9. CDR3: CASSEGLVRTGYGYTF. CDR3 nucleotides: TGTGCCAGCAGTGAAGGGCTTGTAAGGACAGGGTATGGCTACACCTTC.

CDR3 sequence (DNA): TGCGCCAGCAGTAAGGACAGATCGAACACCGGGGAGCTGTTTTTT. Protein: CASSKDRSNTGELFF. This rearrangement joins TRBV10-1 to TRBJ2-2; tentatively, D is TRBD1 (6 bases). Germline CDR1 WNHNN, CDR2 SYGVQD (reference sequence). This CDR3 has 15 residues. V gave up 5 bases and J gave up 0 bases, with 10 bases separating them.

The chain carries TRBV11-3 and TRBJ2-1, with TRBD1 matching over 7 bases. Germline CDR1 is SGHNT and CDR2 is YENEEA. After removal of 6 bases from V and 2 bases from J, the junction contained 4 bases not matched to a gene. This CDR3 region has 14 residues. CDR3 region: CASRGTATYNEQFF. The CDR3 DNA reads TGTGCCAGCAGAGGGACAGCGACCTACAATGAGCAGTTCTTC.

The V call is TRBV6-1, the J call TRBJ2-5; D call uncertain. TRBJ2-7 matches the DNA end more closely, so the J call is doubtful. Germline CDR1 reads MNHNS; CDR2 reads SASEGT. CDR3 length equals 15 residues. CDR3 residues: CASSEFQVVAYEQYF. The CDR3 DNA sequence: TGTGCCAGCAGTGAATTTCAGGTGGTAGCCTACGAGCAGTACTTC.

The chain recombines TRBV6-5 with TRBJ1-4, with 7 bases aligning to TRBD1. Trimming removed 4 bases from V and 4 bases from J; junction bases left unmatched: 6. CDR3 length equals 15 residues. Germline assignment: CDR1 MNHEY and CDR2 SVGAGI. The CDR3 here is CASSFEGGLNEKLFF. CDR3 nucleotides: TGTGCCAGCAGTTTCGAAGGGGGCCTTAATGAAAAACTGTTTTTT.

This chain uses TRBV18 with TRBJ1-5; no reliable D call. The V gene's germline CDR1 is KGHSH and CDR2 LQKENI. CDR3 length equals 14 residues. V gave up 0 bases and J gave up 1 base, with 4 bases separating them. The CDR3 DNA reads TGTGCCAGCTCACCACCCTCCAGCAATCAGCCCCAGCATTTT. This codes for CASSPPSSNQPQHF.

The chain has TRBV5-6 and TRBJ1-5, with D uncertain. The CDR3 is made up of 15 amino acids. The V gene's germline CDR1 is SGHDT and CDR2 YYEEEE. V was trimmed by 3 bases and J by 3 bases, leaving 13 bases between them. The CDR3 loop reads CASSSGVGINQPQHF. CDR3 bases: TGTGCCAGCAGCTCGGGAGTCGGGATCAATCAGCCCCAGCATTTT.

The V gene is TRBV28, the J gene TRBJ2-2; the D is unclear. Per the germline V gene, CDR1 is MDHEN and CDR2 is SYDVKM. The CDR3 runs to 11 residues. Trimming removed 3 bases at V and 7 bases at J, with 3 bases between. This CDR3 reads CASSFDGELFF. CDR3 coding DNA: TGTGCCAGCAGTTTTGACGGGGAGCTGTTTTTT.

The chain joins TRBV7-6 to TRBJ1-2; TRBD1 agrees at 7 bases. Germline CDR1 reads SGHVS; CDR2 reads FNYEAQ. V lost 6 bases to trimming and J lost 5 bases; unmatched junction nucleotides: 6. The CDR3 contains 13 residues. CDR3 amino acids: CASSPNRGYGYTF. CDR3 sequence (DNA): TGTGCCAGCAGTCCAAACAGGGGATATGGCTACACCTTC.

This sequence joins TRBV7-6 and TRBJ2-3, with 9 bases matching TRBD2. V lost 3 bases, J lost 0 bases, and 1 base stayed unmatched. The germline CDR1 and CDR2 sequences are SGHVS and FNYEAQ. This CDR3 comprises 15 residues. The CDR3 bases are TGTGCCAGCAGCTTTAGCGGGGGAAGCACAGATACGCAGTATTTT. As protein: CASSFSGGSTDTQYF. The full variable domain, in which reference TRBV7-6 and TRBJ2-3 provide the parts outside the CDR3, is GAGVSQSPRYKVTKRGQDVALRCDPISGHVSLYWYRQALGQGPEFLTYFNYEAQQDKSGLPNDRFSAERPEGSISTLTIQRTEQRDSAMYRCASSFSGGSTDTQYFGPGTRLTVL.

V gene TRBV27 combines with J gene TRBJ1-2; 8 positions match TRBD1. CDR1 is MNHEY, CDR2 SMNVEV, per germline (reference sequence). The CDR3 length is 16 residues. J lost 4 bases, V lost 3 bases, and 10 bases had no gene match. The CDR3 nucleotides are TGTGCCAGCAGTTTCCGATGGACAGGGAGACTCTATGGCTACACCTTC. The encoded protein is CASSFRWTGRLYGYTF.

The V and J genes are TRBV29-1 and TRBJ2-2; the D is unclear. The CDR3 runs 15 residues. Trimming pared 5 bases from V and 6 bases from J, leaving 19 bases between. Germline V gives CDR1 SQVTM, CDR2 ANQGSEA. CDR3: CSVLLRASLSGELFF. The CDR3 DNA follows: TGCAGCGTTTTGCTTAGGGCATCCCTTTCCGGGGAGCTGTTTTTT.